What follows are 14 T cell receptor beta chains derived from one specimen sequenced in a study of T cell repertoires in cytomegalovirus infection. TCRdb itself ran the reads through MiXCR, one entry per CDR3 protein. The table lists about 500,000 distinct CDR3 sequences, around 30% of them singletons. Antigens of these TCRs are unknown. Source: cultured PBMCs, taken from culture after CMV antigen stimulation. These receptors were collected from a human donor in good health (CMV status not recorded). Some clones in this sample may be carry-over from other donors' samples.

The genes are TRBV24-1 and TRBJ2-3, with 10 bases that match TRBD2. Germline V gives CDR1 KGHDR, CDR2 SFDVKD. This CDR3 contains 16 residues. The ends lost 3 bases at V and 3 bases at J; junction bases unmatched: 5. CDR3 nucleotides: TGTGCCACCAGTGATCCCGGACTAGCGGCTACAGATACGCAGTATTTT. It encodes CATSDPGLAATDTQYF.

The chain couples TRBV7-8 to TRBJ1-4; weak D call: TRBD1 (5 bases). V lost 1 base, J lost 6 bases, and 12 bases lay in between. CDR1 is SGHVS, CDR2 FQNEAQ, per germline. This CDR3 spans 15 amino acids. In DNA form, the CDR3 reads TGTGCCAGCAGCTTAGGACAGACTCTTGATGAAAAACTGTTTTTT. This encodes CASSLGQTLDEKLFF.

The chain combines TRBV5-1 with TRBJ2-1; 8 positions agree with TRBD2. The length of the CDR3 is 16 residues. V gave up 0 bases and J gave up 2 bases; unmatched junction bases: 4. Germline V gene lookup returns CDR1 SGHRS and CDR2 YFSETQ. In DNA form, the CDR3 reads TGCGCCAGCAGCTTGGCGACTAGCGTTGCCTACAATGAGCAGTTCTTC. It is translated as CASSLATSVAYNEQFF.

The chain uses TRBV12-3 or TRBV12-4 and TRBJ1-1, with 9 positions matching TRBD1. With 3 bases clipped from V and 6 bases from J, the junction kept 8 bases outside the gene matches. This CDR3 comprises 15 residues. The CDR3 bases are TGTGCCAGCAGTTTGGGGACAGGGTATTTGGCTGAAGCTTTCTTT. Translating it yields CASSLGTGYLAEAFF.

The chain links TRBV4-1 to TRBJ2-7; D not resolved. The CDR3 has 13 amino acids. V lost 5 bases, J lost 6 bases, and 14 bases lay in between. The germline V gene has CDR1 MGHRA and CDR2 YSYEKL. CDR3 protein: CASSFVPTREQYV. As DNA, the CDR3 is TGCGCCAGCAGCTTCGTCCCAACCCGCGAGCAGTACGTC.

This clonotype showed up just a few times. This chain links TRBV4-1 with TRBJ2-7, with 7 bases matching TRBD1. J gave up 3 bases and V 1 base, and 3 bases lay outside the gene matches. Germline V lookup: CDR1 MGHRA, CDR2 YSYEKL. This CDR3 spans 14 amino acids. CDR3 amino acids: CASSQAGTVYEQYF. CDR3 nucleotide sequence: TGCGCCAGCAGCCAAGCTGGGACAGTCTACGAGCAGTACTTC.

This clonotype has just a few counts. The gene calls are TRBV4-1 and TRBJ1-1; TRBD1 matches 8 bases. Germline V CDR1 and CDR2: MGHRA, YSYEKL. V lost 5 bases to trimming and J lost 0 bases; unmatched junction nucleotides: 5. The CDR3 length is 15 residues. CDR3 residues: CASSARTGMNTEAFF. The DNA of the CDR3 is TGCGCCAGCAGCGCCCGGACAGGGATGAACACTGAAGCTTTCTTT.

Details on this clonotype: Its ends do not fully match the called genes, so a read error is possible. The DNA of the CDR3 is TGTGCCAGCAGCCAAGGGCTGGGACAGGCTAATGAAAAACTGTTTTTT. The encoded protein is CASSQGLGQANEKLFF. The chain couples TRBV4-1 to TRBJ1-4; TRBD1 matches 8 bases. The CDR3 has 16 amino acids. Germline lookup yields CDR1 MGHRA and CDR2 YSYEKL.

The chain is built from TRBV5-6 and TRBJ2-2; D unresolved. The CDR3 has 15 amino acids. CDR1 and CDR2 (germline): SGHDT, YYEEEE. V lost 0 bases, J lost 0 bases, and 6 bases lay in between. Written as DNA, the CDR3 is TGTGCCAGCAGCTTGGAACTATCGAACACCGGGGAGCTGTTTTTT. This translates into CASSLELSNTGELFF.

This chain uses TRBV6-5 with TRBJ1-2, with 7 bases aligning to TRBD1. The CDR3 extends over 16 amino acids. V shed 0 bases and J 6 bases; nucleotides not matched to a gene: 10. Germline V gives CDR1 MNHEY, CDR2 SVGAGI. DNA for the CDR3: TGTGCCAGCAGTTACTCGGGACCGGGACAGCAGGATGGCTACACCTTC. As protein: CASSYSGPGQQDGYTF.

The rearrangement links TRBV7-2 to TRBJ1-1; no firm D call. CDR3 length: 15 amino acids. Germline CDR1 SGHTA, CDR2 FQGNSA. V was cut by 1 base and J by 0 bases, with 9 bases left in between. CDR3 sequence: CASSLEAVMNTEAFF. CDR3 nucleotides: TGTGCCAGCAGCTTAGAGGCAGTGATGAACACTGAAGCTTTCTTT.

This clonotype was detected a few times. The chain recombines TRBV11-2 with TRBJ2-1, with a weak D call TRBD2 (5 bases). The CDR3 has 15 residues. Germline lookup yields CDR1 SGHAT and CDR2 FQNNGV. Trimming left V 1 base short and J 2 bases short, with 9 bases between. The CDR3 nucleotides read TGTGCCAGCAGCTTAGTAGGACTCACCTACAATGAGCAGTTCTTC. Amino acid sequence: CASSLVGLTYNEQFF.

This clonotype has ten or more counts. This chain connects TRBV7-2 to TRBJ1-5; TRBD1 might be the D (6 bases). This CDR3 has 15 residues. Germline lookup yields CDR1 SGHTA and CDR2 FQGNSA. V was clipped by 3 bases and J by 6 bases, with 15 bases between them. CDR3 DNA sequence: TGTGCCAGCAGCTTGCAACAGGGAAGAGGTCAGCCCCAGCATTTT. Amino acid sequence: CASSLQQGRGQPQHF. The full variable domain, in which reference TRBV7-2 and TRBJ1-5 provide the parts outside the CDR3, is GAGVSQSPSNKVTEKGKDVELRCDPISGHTALYWYRQSLGQGLEFLIYFQGNSAPDKSGLPSDRFSAERTGGSVSTLTIQRTQQEDSAVYLCASSLQQGRGQPQHFGDGTRLSIL.

This sequence joins TRBV29-1 and TRBJ1-6; D gene ambiguous. The CDR3 runs 15 residues. V gave up 5 bases and J gave up 8 bases, with 19 bases separating them. From germline, CDR1 is SQVTM and CDR2 ANQGSEA. CDR3 in amino acids: CSVKTDTHGDSPLHF. The CDR3, as DNA: TGCAGCGTTAAAACCGACACCCACGGGGATTCACCCCTCCACTTT.